Shown below are 24 T cell receptor beta chains from a single sample sequenced in a study of identical twins. In TCRdb, the 5' RACE reads were re-called with MiXCR into one record per CDR3 protein. This table has approximately 280,000 distinct CDR3 sequences, around 8.8% appearing once. Another study also made use of these data, one on yellow fever vaccine responses in identical twins.

The sample comprised memory (CD45RO+) T cells sorted from blood. Receptors originate from a woman younger than 30 in good health.

The table lists this clonotype with many counts. The rearrangement links TRBV5-1 to TRBJ2-1; 9 nucleotides align to TRBD2. Looked up from germline, CDR1 is SGHRS and CDR2 is YFSETQ. J gave up 5 bases and V 0 bases, and 3 bases lay outside the gene matches. The CDR3 has 15 residues. The CDR3, as DNA: TGCGCCAGCAGCTTGGAACTAGCGGGCGACAATGAGCAGTTCTTC. Protein: CASSLELAGDNEQFF. Full variable domain (remainder filled in from reference TRBV5-1 and TRBJ2-1): KAGVTQTPRYLIKTRGQQVTLSCSPISGHRSVSWYQQTPGQGLQFLFEYFSETQRNKGNFPGRFSGRQFSNSRSEMNVSTLELGDSALYLCASSLELAGDNEQFFGPGTRLTVL.

In this sample, this clonotype turned up many times. The chain combines TRBV12-3 or TRBV12-4 with TRBJ1-1; the D gene is possibly TRBD1 (6 bases). There are 13 residues in the CDR3. V was pared by 7 bases and J by 4 bases, with 13 bases between. CDR3 loop: CASTPQGSTEAFF. DNA for the CDR3: TGTGCCAGCACCCCACAGGGTAGCACTGAAGCTTTCTTT.

This clonotype showed up many times. The chain combines TRBV20-1 with TRBJ1-1; D gene ambiguous. The CDR3 loop spans 11 amino acids. Germline V lookup: CDR1 DFQATT, CDR2 SNEGSKA (reference sequence). V gave up 5 bases and J gave up 4 bases, with 8 bases separating them. In DNA, the CDR3 is TGCAGTGCTGCGGAGGGCACTGAAGCTTTCTTT. Translation: CSAAEGTEAFF.

The V gene is TRBV20-1, the J gene TRBJ2-5; no clear D gene. Germline V gene data show CDR1 as DFQATT and CDR2 as SNEGSKA (reference sequence). This CDR3 spans 15 amino acids. Trimming removed 1 base from V and 1 base from J, with 13 bases in between. For the CDR3, the DNA is TGCAGTGCTAGAGTTGGGTCCCGTACCCAAGAGACCCAGTACTTC. This codes for CSARVGSRTQETQYF.

This clonotype was observed a handful of times. The V gene is TRBV2, the J gene TRBJ1-1; 7 nucleotides match TRBD1. After removal of 6 bases from V and 6 bases from J, the junction contained 10 bases not matched to a gene. The CDR3 consists of 14 residues. CDR1 is SNHLY and CDR2 is FYNNEI in the germline V gene. CDR3 sequence: CASSRGQLVAEAFF. In DNA form, the CDR3 reads TGTGCCAGCAGCCGGGGACAGTTGGTGGCTGAAGCTTTCTTT. Combining the CDR3 with reference TRBV2 and TRBJ1-1 gives the whole variable domain EPEVTQTPSHQVTQMGQEVILRCVPISNHLYFYWYRQILGQKVEFLVSFYNNEISEKSEIFDDQFSVERPDGSNFTLKIRSTKLEDSAMYFCASSRGQLVAEAFFGQGTRLTVV.

This clonotype has at least ten counts. The chain combines TRBV27 with TRBJ1-1; D is perhaps TRBD1 (5 bases). V shed 3 bases and J shed 3 bases, with 11 bases lying between them. CDR1 MNHEY and CDR2 SMNVEV come from the germline V gene (reference sequence). The CDR3 contains 14 residues. The CDR3 here is CASSLTDSYTEAFF. The DNA of the CDR3 is TGTGCCAGCAGTTTGACAGACTCTTACACTGAAGCTTTCTTT.

At least ten counts were recorded for this clonotype. J is TRBJ2-3 and V is TRBV7-9; D may be TRBD2 (6 bases). Deletions cut 2 bases from V and 2 bases from J, with 17 bases between. The CDR3 runs to 17 residues. From germline, CDR1 is SEHNR and CDR2 FQNEAQ (reference sequence). The CDR3 sequence: CASSLHRDSRYTDTQYF. For the CDR3, the DNA is TGTGCCAGCAGCTTACACCGGGACTCCCGATACACAGATACGCAGTATTTT.

Many counts were recorded for this clonotype. V is TRBV7-6 and J is TRBJ2-3; 7 nucleotides line up with TRBD1. Germline V gene data show CDR1 as SGHVS and CDR2 as FNYEAQ. The junction had 10 bases not matched to a gene; V was cut back by 7 bases and J by 3 bases. The CDR3 is 15 amino acids. The CDR3 nucleotides read TGTGCCAGCACCCCAGGGGGTCAGCTTACAGATACGCAGTATTTT. It specifies CASTPGGQLTDTQYF.

This clonotype was counted ten times or more. The gene calls are TRBV3-1 and TRBJ2-1; D possibly uses TRBD1 or TRBD2 (6 bases each). Germline V gives CDR1 LGHDT, CDR2 YNNKEL (reference sequence). Trimming removed 4 bases from V and 7 bases from J, with 17 bases in between. The CDR3 consists of 15 residues. The CDR3 loop is CASSPRGGPGNEQFF. CDR3 sequence (DNA): TGTGCCAGCAGCCCTAGAGGGGGGCCTGGAAATGAGCAGTTCTTC.

In this sample, this clonotype turned up many times. This chain links TRBV7-2 with TRBJ2-5, with D possibly being TRBD2 (6 bases). The CDR3 contains 14 residues. Germline V CDR1 and CDR2: SGHTA, FQGNSA. The V end was cut by 5 bases, the J end by 5 bases, with 15 bases between. CDR3 DNA: TGTGCCAGCAGCACAGGTTCGGGAGTTGAGACCCAGTACTTC. Translated: CASSTGSGVETQYF.

This clonotype was seen a handful of times. The V call is TRBV20-1, the J call TRBJ2-5; 10 bases align to TRBD1. This CDR3 contains 14 residues. V lost 2 bases to trimming and J lost 4 bases; unmatched junction nucleotides: 4. Germline CDR1 is DFQATT and CDR2 is SNEGSKA (reference sequence). CDR3 in DNA: TGCAGTGCTAGACCCGGGACAGGGGTAGAGACCCAGTACTTC. This gives the protein CSARPGTGVETQYF.

The V gene is TRBV20-1, the J gene TRBJ2-3; D may be TRBD2 (6 bases). Germline loops: CDR1 DFQATT, CDR2 SNEGSKA (reference sequence). This CDR3 has 13 residues. Trimming pared 5 bases from V and 2 bases from J, leaving 11 bases between. CDR3 region: CSAPEGHTDTQYF. CDR3 in DNA: TGCAGTGCTCCGGAGGGCCACACAGATACGCAGTATTTT.

This clonotype was observed many times. The chain combines TRBV12-3 or TRBV12-4 with TRBJ2-7; D is possibly TRBD1 (6 bases). CDR3 length: 15 amino acids. V was trimmed by 6 bases and J by 0 bases, leaving 15 bases between them. The DNA for the CDR3 is TGTGCCAGCAGGATAGGGGACACCAGCTCCTACGAGCAGTACTTC. Translating gives CASRIGDTSSYEQYF.

This clonotype was seen a few times. V and J are TRBV2 and TRBJ1-6; 11 bases agree with TRBD1. The CDR3 extends over 13 amino acids. Germline values: CDR1 SNHLY, CDR2 FYNNEI. With V trimmed by 9 bases and J by 10 bases, 5 bases remained unmatched. The CDR3 here is CASVGQGGSPLHF. The CDR3 nucleotides read TGTGCCAGTGTGGGACAGGGGGGATCACCCCTCCACTTT.

There are many counts of this clonotype. The chain combines TRBV11-2 with TRBJ2-3; 9 positions match TRBD2. Trimming cost V 4 bases and J 5 bases; bases outside gene matches: 10. The length of the CDR3 is 16 residues. Germline V gene lookup returns CDR1 SGHAT and CDR2 FQNNGV. CDR3 nucleotides: TGTGCCAGCAGCTCCCGCCGAGCGGGAGGAATAGATACGCAGTATTTT. Translating gives CASSSRRAGGIDTQYF.

The genes are TRBV25-1 and TRBJ2-2, with 7 bases fitting TRBD2. With 4 bases clipped from V and 3 bases from J, the junction kept 2 bases outside the gene matches. Germline-derived CDR1 and CDR2 are MGHDK and SYGVNS. The CDR3 spans 14 residues. CDR3 sequence reads: CASSGGGDTGELFF. The CDR3 nucleotides read TGTGCCAGCAGTGGCGGGGGAGACACCGGGGAGCTGTTTTTT.

This clonotype was found many times. The chain is built from TRBV20-1 and TRBJ2-3, with a possible D match to TRBD2 (6 bases). V lost 2 bases and J 0 bases, leaving 15 bases between the germline ends. Looked up from germline, CDR1 is DFQATT and CDR2 is SNEGSKA (reference sequence). The CDR3 totals 16 residues. In DNA form, the CDR3 reads TGCAGTGCTAGACTAAGACTAGAATCTAGCACAGATACGCAGTATTTT. Amino acid sequence: CSARLRLESSTDTQYF.

In this sample, this clonotype turned up many times. The chain uses TRBV12-3 or TRBV12-4 and TRBJ2-3; maybe TRBD2 (5 bases). The CDR3 sequence is 11 residues long. The V end lost 4 bases, the J end lost 7 bases, and 6 bases lay between the germline ends. CDR3 DNA: TGTGCCAGCAGTTCGGGATATACGCAGTATTTT. It codes for CASSSGYTQYF.

This clonotype has a handful of counts. The chain combines TRBV6-1 with TRBJ2-5, with D unclear. Germline V lookup: CDR1 MNHNS, CDR2 SASEGT. The V gene lost 7 bases and the J gene lost 3 bases, with 12 bases spanning the gap. The CDR3 loop spans 13 amino acids. This CDR3 reads CASMSQFEETQYF. CDR3 DNA: TGTGCCAGCATGTCCCAGTTTGAAGAGACCCAGTACTTC.

The genes are TRBV5-1 and TRBJ1-6; no reliable D call. Germline V gives CDR1 SGHRS, CDR2 YFSETQ. The CDR3 runs to 15 residues. Trimming took off 1 base at V and 8 bases at J, with 13 bases between the two ends. The CDR3 DNA follows: TGCGCCAGCAGCTTGTATCCGGGGTTGGATTCACCCCTCCACTTT. It encodes CASSLYPGLDSPLHF.

This clonotype was recorded many times. The chain links TRBV6-6 to TRBJ2-3, with TRBD2 matching 7 bases. CDR1 and CDR2 (germline): MNHNY, SVGAGI (reference sequence). The CDR3 extends over 16 amino acids. The ends lost 6 bases at V and 0 bases at J; junction bases unmatched: 9. The CDR3 nucleotides are TGTGCCAGCAGCCGAGGTTCTAGCGGTAGCACAGATACGCAGTATTTT. It translates to CASSRGSSGSTDTQYF.

This clonotype has at least ten counts. V gene TRBV5-5 combines with J gene TRBJ2-3, with TRBD2 matching over 12 bases. Germline V gene data show CDR1 as SGHKS and CDR2 as YYEKEE (reference sequence). V shed 5 bases, J shed 4 bases, and the junction held 11 bases outside the gene matches. The CDR3 length is 17 residues. Here the CDR3 DNA reads TGTGCCAGCAGGGCCAGCCTAGCGGGAGGGAAGGCAGATACGCAGTATTTT. Its protein is CASRASLAGGKADTQYF.

The rearrangement links TRBV7-6 to TRBJ1-3; D uncertain. Trimming left V 2 bases short and J 4 bases short, with 12 bases between. Per the germline V gene, CDR1 is SGHVS and CDR2 is FNYEAQ. The CDR3 totals 15 residues. CDR3 amino acids: CASSLQSSEGNTIYF. In DNA form, the CDR3 reads TGTGCCAGCAGCTTACAGAGTTCCGAGGGAAACACCATATATTTT.

The sample holds a few counts of this clonotype. This chain connects TRBV5-1 to TRBJ2-1, with 9 nucleotides matching TRBD2. V lost 3 bases, J lost 7 bases, and 17 bases stayed unmatched. The germline V gene encodes CDR1 SGHRS and CDR2 YFSETQ. This CDR3 has 18 amino acids. CDR3 nucleotides: TGCGCCAGCAGCTCCAGGGAGTTTAGCGGGAGTAGGTCGAATGAGCAGTTCTTC. Protein sequence: CASSSREFSGSRSNEQFF.